A single T cell receptor (beta chain) is shown here with its context. The sample comes from a study of OX40 agonist ivuxolimab in advanced cancers. Trimming cost V 1 base and J 1 base, with 8 bases left between them. The CDR3 covers 13 residues. Looked up from germline, CDR1 is GTSNPN and CDR2 is SVGIG (reference sequence). Assay: immunoSEQ multiplex PCR; the TCRdb copy retains only in-frame clones and omits some. The data contain approximately 76,000 clones, around 90% of them singletons. The sequence derives from an adult with an advanced solid tumor such as melanoma, head and neck, liver or kidney cancer. The chain employs TRBV30 and TRBJ2-7, with D unresolved. The source was CD4+ or CD8+ T cells sorted from blood, collected in a trial of the OX40 agonist ivuxolimab. The CDR3 sequence is CAWSDGLSYEQYF. The CDR3 DNA is TGTGCCTGGAGTGACGGCCTTTCCTACGAGCAGTACTTC.